This T cell receptor beta chain emerged from a study of CD8 T cells in ankylosing spondylitis. There are many counts of this clonotype. Its antigen is still unknown. Trimming left V 1 base short and J 11 bases short, with 9 bases between. The CDR3 extends over 12 amino acids. Germline V lookup: CDR1 LGHDT, CDR2 YNNKEL (reference sequence). Study-wide results and caveats: In the blood and synovial fluid of reactive arthritis, some motif variants had been previously reported.

Each TCR beta library was made by quantitative 5'-RACE that incorporated molecular barcodes. TCRdb redid the calling of the 5' RACE reads with MiXCR, one entry per CDR3 protein. The table lists about 130,000 distinct CDR3 sequences, over 7% of them singletons. The TCR sequence derives from a male donor with ankylosing spondylitis or in good health (not recorded which). Sequences were obtained from blood, either unsorted or a sorted T cell fraction (not recorded which). The chain has TRBV3-1 and TRBJ2-1, with D uncertain. CDR3 in amino acids: CASSQVERQQFF. The CDR3 coding sequence is TGTGCCAGCAGCCAAGTGGAACGGCAGCAGTTCTTC.